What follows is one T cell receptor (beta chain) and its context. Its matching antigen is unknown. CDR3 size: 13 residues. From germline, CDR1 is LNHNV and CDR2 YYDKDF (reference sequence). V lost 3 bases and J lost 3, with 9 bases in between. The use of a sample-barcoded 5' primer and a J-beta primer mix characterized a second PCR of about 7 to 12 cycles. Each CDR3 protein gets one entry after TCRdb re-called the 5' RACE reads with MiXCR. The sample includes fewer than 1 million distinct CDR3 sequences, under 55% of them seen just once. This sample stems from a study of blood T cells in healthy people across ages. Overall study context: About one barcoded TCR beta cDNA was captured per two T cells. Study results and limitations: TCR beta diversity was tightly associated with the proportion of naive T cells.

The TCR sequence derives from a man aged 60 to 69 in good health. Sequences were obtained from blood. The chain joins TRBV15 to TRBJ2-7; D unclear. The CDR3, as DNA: TGTGCCACCAGCAGTACTAACAGCTACGAGCAGTACTTC. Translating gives CATSSTNSYEQYF.